This T cell receptor beta chain stems from a study of T cells in Graves' hyperthyroidism and ophthalmopathy. General study points: The majority of expanded thyroid clonotypes above 0.001 also appeared in blood.

This clonotype was observed many times. The target antigen is unknown. Amplification yielded TCR beta CDR3 regions, with RNA transcripts as the source. The HTBI primer set served for first-round RT-PCR of the TCR CDR3. TCRdb redid the calling of the multiplex PCR reads with MiXCR, one entry per CDR3 protein. The table records a few hundred thousand distinct CDR3 sequences, roughly 20% of them present only once. The germline V and J ends were trimmed by 5 bases and 4 bases, with 8 bases remaining between them. The CDR3 loop spans 11 amino acids. Germline V CDR1 and CDR2: DFQATT, SNEGSKA (reference sequence). Subjects aged 18 to 65 presented with newly diagnosed hyperthyroidism of less than 2 months' duration.

This clonotype originated in a man in his late teens or twenties with Graves' hyperthyroidism. The J gene is TRBJ2-5, the V gene TRBV20-1; D is undetermined. The sequencing sample was made of blood. The CDR3 coding sequence is TGCAGTGCTCGCCTTACAGAGACCCAGTACTTC. It is translated as CSARLTETQYF.